Here is one T cell receptor (beta chain) with its context. Its antigen is still unknown. The V end lost 6 bases, the J end lost 0 bases, and 16 bases lay between the germline ends. The CDR3 sequence is 15 residues long. The V gene's germline CDR1 is SGHNT and CDR2 YYREEE (reference sequence). These data come from a study of T cell responses to AZD1222 COVID-19 vaccine. Study-wide results and limits: Of the AZD1222 recipients, only 5 or 6 were seropositive at baseline. Spike-specific TCR repertoires showed rising breadth and depth after two AZD1222 doses.

Profiling relied on immunoSEQ multiplex PCR, and the TCRdb table lists in-frame clones only, not all of them. This sample has about 190,000 clones, with about 89% found just once. V and J are TRBV5-4 and TRBJ2-7; D may correspond to TRBD1 or TRBD2 (5 bases each). The sequencing used peripheral blood, collected on day 0 of MenACWY control vaccination. The receptor was derived from an adult in good health. The chain's CDR3 is CASTLGEGPSYEQYF. CDR3 nucleotides: TGTGCCAGCACATTGGGTGAGGGGCCCTCCTACGAGCAGTACTTC.